Listed below are T cell receptor beta chains from one sample, sequenced in a study of blood T cell repertoires in COVID-19. Method: immunoSEQ multiplex PCR; TCRdb's copy keeps in-frame clones and lacks some. The sample has about 160,000 clones, more than 75% seen once. Source material: peripheral blood. Receptor source: a woman aged 70-85 years with COVID-19, enrolled during active disease. CDR3s include the opening cysteine and the closing phenylalanine or tryptophan. D genes are given only for firm matches. Only part of the rows carry a size: once, few, many, or a class if the clone is expanded.

CDR3 protein: CASSQPTNVLTF
CDR3 DNA: TGTGCCAGCAGCCAACCTACGAACGTCCTGACTTTC
V gene: TRBV5-6
J gene: TRBJ2-6
D gene: .
clone size: .

CDR3 protein: CASSSAKVLPGETQYF
CDR3 DNA: TGTGCCAGCAGCTCGGCCAAGGTTCTACCGGGGGAGACCCAGTACTTC
V gene: TRBV3-1/TRBV3-2
J gene: TRBJ2-5
D gene: .
clone size: .

CDR3 protein: CSASSGVQETQYF
CDR3 DNA: TGCAGTGCTAGTAGCGGGGTGCAAGAGACCCAGTACTTC
V gene: TRBV20-1
J gene: TRBJ2-5
D gene: TRBD2
clone size: few

CDR3 protein: CASSRSSGDFRGTDTQYF
CDR3 DNA: TGTGCCAGCAGCCGATCTAGCGGGGATTTCCGAGGCACAGATACGCAGTATTTT
V gene: TRBV7-9
J gene: TRBJ2-3
D gene: TRBD2
clone size: .

CDR3 protein: CASGTPGYGNQPQHF
CDR3 DNA: TGTGCCTCCGGAACCCCAGGGTATGGCAATCAGCCCCAGCATTTT
V gene: TRBV30
J gene: TRBJ1-5
D gene: .
clone size: .

CDR3 protein: CASSQMGLAGLDTQYF
CDR3 DNA: TGTGCCAGCAGCCAAATGGGACTAGCGGGATTAGATACGCAGTATTTT
V gene: TRBV14
J gene: TRBJ2-3
D gene: TRBD2
clone size: .

CDR3 protein: CASSRDRENEKLFF
CDR3 DNA: TGTGCCAGCAGCCGGGACAGAGAAAATGAAAAACTGTTTTTT
V gene: TRBV2
J gene: TRBJ1-4
D gene: TRBD1
clone size: .

CDR3 protein: CASISLRDRVNTEAFF
CDR3 DNA: TGTGCCAGCATTTCCCTCCGGGACAGGGTGAACACTGAAGCTTTCTTT
V gene: TRBV7-9
J gene: TRBJ1-1
D gene: TRBD1
clone size: .

CDR3 protein: CASSRRTGGAGYGYTF
CDR3 DNA: TGTGCCAGCAGCCGACGGACAGGGGGCGCGGGCTATGGCTACACCTTC
V gene: TRBV7-9
J gene: TRBJ1-2
D gene: TRBD1
clone size: .

CDR3 protein: CASTPTGNYGYTF
CDR3 DNA: TGTGCCAGCACCCCGACAGGGAACTATGGCTACACCTTC
V gene: TRBV28
J gene: TRBJ1-2
D gene: TRBD1
clone size: once

CDR3 protein: CASSPSEETQYF
CDR3 DNA: TGTGCCAGCAGCCCCTCTGAGGAGACCCAGTACTTC
V gene: TRBV12-3/TRBV12-4
J gene: TRBJ2-5
D gene: .
clone size: .

CDR3 protein: CASSLARQGSTEAFF
CDR3 DNA: TGTGCCAGCAGCCTGGCCCGACAGGGATCTACTGAAGCTTTCTTT
V gene: TRBV28
J gene: TRBJ1-1
D gene: TRBD1
clone size: .

CDR3 protein: CASSLDPQLAGNEQFF
CDR3 DNA: TGTGCCAGCAGCTTAGATCCCCAACTAGCGGGGAATGAGCAGTTCTTC
V gene: TRBV11-2
J gene: TRBJ2-1
D gene: TRBD2
clone size: .

CDR3 protein: CAWDPGQGYEQYF
CDR3 DNA: TGTGCCTGGGATCCGGGACAGGGCTACGAGCAGTACTTC
V gene: TRBV30
J gene: TRBJ2-7
D gene: TRBD1
clone size: .

CDR3 protein: CASSLPDRQGNTEAFF
CDR3 DNA: TGCGCCAGCAGCTTGCCCGACAGGCAGGGGAACACTGAAGCTTTCTTT
V gene: TRBV5-1
J gene: TRBJ1-1
D gene: .
clone size: .

CDR3 protein: CASRGLTNEQFF
CDR3 DNA: TGTGCCAGCAGGGGGCTAACCAATGAGCAGTTCTTC
V gene: TRBV2
J gene: TRBJ2-1
D gene: .
clone size: .

CDR3 protein: CASSEHGEGNTEAFF
CDR3 DNA: TGTGCCAGCAGTGAACACGGGGAAGGGAACACTGAAGCTTTCTTT
V gene: TRBV2
J gene: TRBJ1-1
D gene: .
clone size: .

CDR3 protein: CASSWGQGNTGELFF
CDR3 DNA: TGCGCCAGCAGCTGGGGACAGGGAAACACCGGGGAGCTGTTTTTT
V gene: TRBV4-1
J gene: TRBJ2-2
D gene: TRBD1
clone size: .

CDR3 protein: CASSMGTGVVTNSGANVLTF
CDR3 DNA: TGTGCCAGCAGCATGGGGACAGGGGTAGTGACGAACTCTGGGGCCAACGTCCTGACTTTC
V gene: TRBV7-9
J gene: TRBJ2-6
D gene: TRBD1
clone size: .

CDR3 protein: CASSLRQNTEAFF
CDR3 DNA: TGCGCCAGCAGCTTAAGACAGAACACTGAAGCTTTCTTT
V gene: TRBV5-1
J gene: TRBJ1-1
D gene: .
clone size: .

CDR3 protein: CASSFRDNQPQHF
CDR3 DNA: TGTGCCAGCAGCTTTCGGGACAATCAGCCCCAGCATTTT
V gene: TRBV7-2
J gene: TRBJ1-5
D gene: .
clone size: .

CDR3 protein: CASSLGTGGRGQPQHF
CDR3 DNA: TGTGCCAGCAGCTTAGGGACAGGGGGAAGAGGTCAGCCCCAGCATTTT
V gene: TRBV7-8
J gene: TRBJ1-5
D gene: TRBD1
clone size: .

CDR3 protein: CASSPSYARGALNEKLFF
CDR3 DNA: TGTGCCAGCTCACCATCTTATGCACGGGGAGCACTTAATGAAAAACTGTTTTTT
V gene: TRBV18
J gene: TRBJ1-4
D gene: .
clone size: .

CDR3 protein: CASSLSGENYGYTF
CDR3 DNA: TGCGCCAGCAGCTTGTCCGGGGAAAACTATGGCTACACCTTC
V gene: TRBV5-1
J gene: TRBJ1-2
D gene: .
clone size: once

CDR3 protein: CASRRDRLNTEAFF
CDR3 DNA: TGTGCCAGCAGGCGGGACAGACTGAACACTGAAGCTTTCTTT
V gene: TRBV2
J gene: TRBJ1-1
D gene: TRBD1
clone size: .

CDR3 protein: CASSPQTGFYGYTF
CDR3 DNA: TGTGCCAGCAGCCCTCAGACGGGATTCTATGGCTACACCTTC
V gene: TRBV5-4
J gene: TRBJ1-2
D gene: .
clone size: .

CDR3 protein: CASSSRAGQGIYEQYF
CDR3 DNA: TGTGCCAGCAGCTCGCGGGCGGGACAGGGTATCTACGAGCAGTACTTC
V gene: TRBV7-2
J gene: TRBJ2-7
D gene: TRBD1
clone size: .

CDR3 protein: CASRQGAGSSTDTQYF
CDR3 DNA: TGTGCCAGCAGGCAGGGAGCGGGGTCTAGCACAGATACGCAGTATTTT
V gene: TRBV5-4
J gene: TRBJ2-3
D gene: TRBD2
clone size: .

CDR3 protein: CASSDSLNSPLHF
CDR3 DNA: TGCGCCAGCAGCGACAGCCTTAATTCACCCCTCCACTTT
V gene: TRBV5-1
J gene: TRBJ1-6
D gene: .
clone size: .

CDR3 protein: CASSVGREGSPLHF
CDR3 DNA: TGTGCCAGCAGCGTAGGTAGGGAGGGCTCACCCCTCCACTTT
V gene: TRBV9
J gene: TRBJ1-6
D gene: .
clone size: .

CDR3 protein: CASSSGGTENSPLHF
CDR3 DNA: TGTGCCAGCAGCTCAGGAGGGACAGAGAATTCACCCCTCCACTTT
V gene: TRBV5-4
J gene: TRBJ1-6
D gene: TRBD1
clone size: .

CDR3 protein: CASSLVRGADTQYF
CDR3 DNA: TGTGCCAGCAGCTTAGTAAGGGGTGCAGATACGCAGTATTTT
V gene: TRBV11-3
J gene: TRBJ2-3
D gene: .
clone size: .

CDR3 protein: CACSQSSGNTIYF
CDR3 DNA: TGTGCCTGTAGCCAGAGCTCTGGAAACACCATATATTTT
V gene: TRBV30
J gene: TRBJ1-3
D gene: .
clone size: .

CDR3 protein: CASSSPGQGNPEGARGYTGELFF
CDR3 DNA: TGCGCCAGCAGCTCTCCGGGACAGGGGAATCCCGAGGGTGCCCGGGGGTACACCGGGGAGCTGTTTTTT
V gene: TRBV5-1
J gene: TRBJ2-2
D gene: TRBD1
clone size: .

CDR3 protein: CASNRAGGYQETQYF
CDR3 DNA: TGTGCCAGCAATAGAGCGGGGGGGTACCAAGAGACCCAGTACTTC
V gene: TRBV2
J gene: TRBJ2-5
D gene: TRBD2
clone size: .

CDR3 protein: CAWRRGTGNGYTF
CDR3 DNA: TGTGCCTGGAGACGGGGGACAGGGAATGGCTACACCTTC
V gene: TRBV30
J gene: TRBJ1-2
D gene: TRBD1
clone size: few

CDR3 protein: CASSPLGQNNSPLHF
CDR3 DNA: TGTGCCAGCAGTCCGCTGGGACAGAATAATTCACCCCTCCACTTT
V gene: TRBV28
J gene: TRBJ1-6
D gene: TRBD1
clone size: .

CDR3 protein: CASSLAIAGTDTQYF
CDR3 DNA: TGCGCCAGCAGCTTGGCGATAGCGGGCACAGATACGCAGTATTTT
V gene: TRBV5-1
J gene: TRBJ2-3
D gene: .
clone size: .

CDR3 protein: CASSSSGGARNEQFF
CDR3 DNA: TGCGCCAGCAGCTCCTCGGGGGGGGCCCGCAATGAGCAGTTCTTC
V gene: TRBV5-1
J gene: TRBJ2-1
D gene: TRBD2
clone size: .

CDR3 protein: CASTVRGRANYGYTF
CDR3 DNA: TGTGCCAGTACAGTGCGGGGGAGAGCTAACTATGGCTACACCTTC
V gene: TRBV19
J gene: TRBJ1-2
D gene: .
clone size: once

CDR3 protein: CASSLGGGTEAFF
CDR3 DNA: TGCGCCAGCAGCTTGGGAGGGGGTACTGAAGCTTTCTTT
V gene: TRBV5-1
J gene: TRBJ1-1
D gene: .
clone size: .

CDR3 protein: CAWSGVGAVVSPLHF
CDR3 DNA: TGTGCCTGGAGTGGAGTAGGGGCCGTGGTTTCACCCCTCCACTTT
V gene: TRBV30
J gene: TRBJ1-6
D gene: .
clone size: .

CDR3 protein: CASSARQGQNEKLFF
CDR3 DNA: TGTGCCAGCAGCGCTAGACAGGGTCAAAATGAAAAACTGTTTTTT
V gene: TRBV9
J gene: TRBJ1-4
D gene: TRBD1
clone size: .

CDR3 protein: CASGTTGWDTIYF
CDR3 DNA: TGTGCCAGCGGTACAACAGGGTGGGACACCATATATTTT
V gene: TRBV6-5
J gene: TRBJ1-3
D gene: .
clone size: .

CDR3 protein: CASSIQGEQPQHF
CDR3 DNA: TGTGCCAGTAGTATACAGGGTGAACAGCCCCAGCATTTT
V gene: TRBV19
J gene: TRBJ1-5
D gene: .
clone size: .